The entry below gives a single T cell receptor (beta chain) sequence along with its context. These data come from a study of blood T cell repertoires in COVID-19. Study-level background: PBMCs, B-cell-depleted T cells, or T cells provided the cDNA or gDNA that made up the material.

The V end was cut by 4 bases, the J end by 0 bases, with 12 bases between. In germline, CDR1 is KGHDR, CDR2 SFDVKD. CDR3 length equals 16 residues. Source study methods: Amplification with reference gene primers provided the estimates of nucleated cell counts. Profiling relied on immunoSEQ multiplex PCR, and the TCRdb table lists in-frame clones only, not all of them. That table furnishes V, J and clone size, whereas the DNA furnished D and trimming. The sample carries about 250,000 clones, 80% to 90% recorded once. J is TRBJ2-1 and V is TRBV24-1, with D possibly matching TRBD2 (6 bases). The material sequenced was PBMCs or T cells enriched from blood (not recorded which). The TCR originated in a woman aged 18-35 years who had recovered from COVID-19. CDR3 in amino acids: CATSDPSGSSYNEQFF. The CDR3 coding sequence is TGTGCCACCAGTGACCCTTCCGGGAGCTCCTACAATGAGCAGTTCTTC.